A selection of T cell receptor beta chains follows, all from one sample in a study of shared clonotypes between healthy human individuals. The assay was immunoSEQ multiplex PCR, and TCRdb's table has in-frame clones only and misses some. The profile shows some 630,000 clones, 72% of them singletons. Material for sequencing was memory CD4+ T cells sorted from blood. These receptors were collected from a young woman in good health. CDR3s include the opening cysteine and the closing phenylalanine or tryptophan. The order of the fields is D gene, V gene, J gene, clone size, CDR3 protein, CDR3 DNA. A D gene is named only where the DNA matches it firmly. Size values are once, few and many counts, or a class for expanded clones, and some rows have none.

D: NA
V: TRBV6-5
J: TRBJ2-3
size: NA
CDR3: CASSSPAGRNTDTQYF
DNA: TGTGCCAGCAGTTCACCCGCCGGCAGAAACACAGATACGCAGTATTTT

D: NA
V: TRBV10-1
J: TRBJ2-1
size: few
CDR3: CASSDHQGSYNEQFF
DNA: TGCGCCAGCAGCGACCACCAAGGGAGCTACAATGAGCAGTTCTTC

D: TRBD1
V: TRBV2
J: TRBJ2-3
size: NA
CDR3: CAGTGKTSTDTQYF
DNA: TGTGCCGGGACAGGGAAAACTAGCACAGATACGCAGTATTTT

D: TRBD2
V: TRBV5-1
J: TRBJ2-7
size: NA
CDR3: CASSSPGLARNEQYF
DNA: TGCGCCAGCAGCTCACCGGGACTAGCGCGGAACGAGCAGTACTTC

D: TRBD2
V: TRBV28
J: TRBJ2-3
size: NA
CDR3: CASSPRGVLGADTQYF
DNA: TGTGCCAGCAGTCCCCGGGGGGTCCTGGGGGCAGATACGCAGTATTTT

D: NA
V: TRBV7-9
J: TRBJ1-3
size: NA
CDR3: CASSLQGDGNTIYF
DNA: TGTGCCAGCAGCTTACAGGGTGATGGAAACACCATATATTTT

D: NA
V: TRBV28
J: TRBJ2-7
size: NA
CDR3: CASSFWALSSYEQYF
DNA: TGTGCCAGCAGTTTCTGGGCTCTTAGCTCCTACGAGCAGTACTTC

D: NA
V: TRBV27
J: TRBJ2-1
size: NA
CDR3: CASTRSGGRGGEQFF
DNA: TGTGCCAGCACACGCTCGGGTGGCCGGGGTGGTGAGCAGTTCTTC

D: NA
V: TRBV28
J: TRBJ2-7
size: NA
CDR3: CASSSPLGAGGYF
DNA: TGTGCCAGCAGTTCCCCTCTGGGTGCGGGCGGGTACTTC

D: NA
V: TRBV10-2
J: TRBJ1-2
size: NA
CDR3: CASSDSLKGGYTF
DNA: TGCGCCAGCAGTGATTCACTAAAGGGTGGCTACACCTTC

D: NA
V: TRBV18
J: TRBJ2-7
size: NA
CDR3: CASSPYTDQSYEQYF
DNA: TGTGCCAGCTCACCATATACAGACCAGTCCTACGAGCAGTACTTC

D: NA
V: TRBV19
J: TRBJ1-5
size: NA
CDR3: CASSGMADQPQHF
DNA: TGTGCCAGTTCGGGGATGGCGGATCAGCCCCAGCATTTT

D: NA
V: TRBV18
J: TRBJ1-3
size: NA
CDR3: CASSPKRSAGNTIYF
DNA: TGTGCCAGCTCACCAAAGAGGAGTGCTGGAAACACCATATATTTT

D: TRBD2
V: TRBV18
J: TRBJ2-1
size: NA
CDR3: CASSPGKTSGTYNEQFF
DNA: TGTGCCAGCTCACCCGGTAAAACTAGCGGTACCTACAATGAGCAGTTCTTC

D: NA
V: TRBV7-3
J: TRBJ1-5
size: NA
CDR3: CASSLITRDRISNQPQHF
DNA: TGTGCCAGCAGCTTGATTACTCGGGACCGGATAAGCAATCAGCCCCAGCATTTT

D: NA
V: TRBV7-2
J: TRBJ1-1
size: NA
CDR3: CASSLRQKNTEAFF
DNA: TGTGCCAGCAGCTTACGACAGAAGAACACTGAAGCTTTCTTT

D: TRBD2
V: TRBV7-2
J: TRBJ2-1
size: NA
CDR3: CASSLAGGTSGGMNEQFF
DNA: TGTGCCAGCAGCTTAGCAGGTGGGACTAGCGGGGGGATGAATGAGCAGTTCTTC

D: NA
V: TRBV2
J: TRBJ2-7
size: NA
CDR3: CASSYPFKQYF
DNA: TGTGCCAGCAGTTACCCCTTTAAGCAGTACTTC

D: NA
V: TRBV5-1
J: TRBJ2-3
size: NA
CDR3: CASSTTKATDTQYF
DNA: TGCGCCAGCAGCACGACTAAGGCGACAGATACGCAGTATTTT

D: NA
V: TRBV2
J: TRBJ2-1
size: once
CDR3: CASSGRRENEQFF
DNA: TGTGCCAGCAGTGGGAGGAGGGAAAATGAGCAGTTCTTC

D: TRBD1
V: TRBV7-2
J: TRBJ1-3
size: NA
CDR3: CASSQGTVSGNTIYF
DNA: TGTGCCAGCAGCCAAGGGACAGTCTCTGGAAACACCATATATTTT

D: TRBD1
V: TRBV7-9
J: TRBJ1-2
size: NA
CDR3: CASSSWGQGKPYGYTF
DNA: TGTGCCAGCAGCTCTTGGGGACAGGGGAAACCCTATGGCTACACCTTC

D: NA
V: TRBV6-4
J: TRBJ1-1
size: many
CDR3: CASSSRVNTEAFF
DNA: TGTGCCAGCAGTTCTAGGGTGAACACTGAAGCTTTCTTT

D: TRBD2
V: TRBV9
J: TRBJ2-2
size: NA
CDR3: CASSVGLARAGELFF
DNA: TGTGCCAGCAGCGTAGGACTAGCGAGGGCCGGGGAGCTGTTTTTT

D: TRBD1
V: TRBV29-1
J: TRBJ2-1
size: few
CDR3: CSVVGGKTLYNEQFF
DNA: TGCAGCGTTGTAGGGGGCAAAACGTTATACAATGAGCAGTTCTTC

D: NA
V: TRBV30
J: TRBJ1-3
size: few
CDR3: CAWNPGSGGNTIYF
DNA: TGTGCCTGGAACCCTGGTTCGGGAGGAAACACCATATATTTT

D: TRBD2
V: TRBV10-2
J: TRBJ2-7
size: once
CDR3: CATRRLAESYEQYF
DNA: TGCGCCACCCGTAGACTAGCCGAGTCCTACGAGCAGTACTTC

D: TRBD2
V: TRBV6-1
J: TRBJ2-2
size: NA
CDR3: CASSGLAGDRTGELFF
DNA: TGTGCCAGCAGTGGACTAGCGGGAGACCGCACCGGGGAGCTGTTTTTT